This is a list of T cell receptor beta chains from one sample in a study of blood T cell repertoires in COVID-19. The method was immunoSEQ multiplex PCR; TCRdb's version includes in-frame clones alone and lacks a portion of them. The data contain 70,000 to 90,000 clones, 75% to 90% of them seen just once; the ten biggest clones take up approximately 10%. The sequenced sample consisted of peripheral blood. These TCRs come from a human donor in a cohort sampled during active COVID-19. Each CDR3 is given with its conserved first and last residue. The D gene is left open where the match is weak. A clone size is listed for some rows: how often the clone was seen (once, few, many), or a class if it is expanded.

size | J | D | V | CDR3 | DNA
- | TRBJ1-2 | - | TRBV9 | CASSSAGRGLYGYTF | TGTGCCAGCAGCTCAGCGGGAAGGGGATTATATGGCTACACCTTC
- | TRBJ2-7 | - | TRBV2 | CASSEAAEQGNEQYF | TGTGCCAGCAGTGAAGCGGCTGAACAGGGTAACGAGCAGTACTTC
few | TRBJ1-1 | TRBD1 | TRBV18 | CASSQGQGTEAFF | TGTGCCAGCTCACAAGGACAGGGGACTGAAGCTTTCTTT
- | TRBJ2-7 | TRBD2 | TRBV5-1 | CASKRGVRSEEQYF | TGCGCCAGTAAACGGGGGGTCCGTTCTGAGGAGCAGTACTTC
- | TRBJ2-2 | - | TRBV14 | CASSQVRDGELFF | TGTGCCAGCAGCCAAGTGAGAGACGGGGAGCTGTTTTTT
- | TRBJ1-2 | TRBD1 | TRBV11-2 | CASSLGGRGYGYTF | TGTGCCAGCAGCTTAGGCGGCAGGGGGTATGGCTACACCTTC
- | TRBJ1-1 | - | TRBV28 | CASSLGQGNAFF | TGTGCCAGCAGTTTGGGGCAGGGCAACGCTTTCTTT
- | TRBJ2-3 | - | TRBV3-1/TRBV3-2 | CASSRTTDTQYF | TGTGCCAGCAGCCGTACTACAGATACGCAGTATTTT
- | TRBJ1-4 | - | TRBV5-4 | CASSLERGDTLFF | TGTGCCAGCAGCTTGGAGCGGGGGGACACCCTGTTTTTT
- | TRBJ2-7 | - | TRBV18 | CASSPSLSNEQYF | TGTGCCAGCTCACCGAGCCTCTCCAACGAGCAGTACTTC
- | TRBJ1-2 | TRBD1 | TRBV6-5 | CASSYRGRGYGYTF | TGTGCCAGCAGTTACAGGGGGCGCGGCTATGGCTACACCTTC
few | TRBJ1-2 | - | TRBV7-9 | CASSLGAAQSYGYTF | TGTGCCAGCAGCCTGGGGGCAGCCCAGTCCTATGGCTACACCTTC
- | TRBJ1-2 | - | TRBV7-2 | CASSALDSFYGYTF | TGTGCCAGCAGCGCACTAGACTCCTTCTATGGCTACACCTTC
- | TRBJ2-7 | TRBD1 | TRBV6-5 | CASRPGQGSYEQYF | TGTGCCAGCAGGCCGGGACAGGGCTCCTACGAGCAGTACTTC
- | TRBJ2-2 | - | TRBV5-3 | CARSFLVGGNTGELFF | TGTGCCAGAAGCTTCCTTGTGGGGGGTAACACCGGGGAGCTGTTTTTT
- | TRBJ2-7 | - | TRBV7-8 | CASSPPFRYDSYEQYF | TGTGCCAGCAGCCCTCCATTTAGATACGACTCCTACGAGCAGTACTTC
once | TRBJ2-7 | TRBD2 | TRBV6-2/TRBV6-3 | CASSYSRLAHYEQYF | TGTGCCAGCAGTTACTCGAGACTAGCGCACTACGAGCAGTACTTC
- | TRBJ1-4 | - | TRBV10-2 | CASSRDPTNEKLFF | TGCGCCAGCAGCAGGGATCCAACTAATGAAAAACTGTTTTTT
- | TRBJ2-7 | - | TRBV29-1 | CSVEWGQLGSYEQYF | TGCAGCGTTGAATGGGGGCAGCTTGGATCCTACGAGCAGTACTTC
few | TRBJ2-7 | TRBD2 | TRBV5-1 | CASSFSGGEQYF | TGCGCCAGCAGCTTCTCGGGGGGTGAGCAGTACTTC
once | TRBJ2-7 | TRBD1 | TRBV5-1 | CASSLSGQGHEQYF | TGCGCCAGCAGCTTGAGCGGACAGGGCCACGAGCAGTACTTC
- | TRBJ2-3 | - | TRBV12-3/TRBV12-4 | CASSFARGDTQYF | TGTGCCAGCAGTTTCGCTCGGGGGGATACGCAGTATTTT
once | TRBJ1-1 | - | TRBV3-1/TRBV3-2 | CASSQGTARVGGTEAFF | TGTGCCAGCAGCCAAGGTACAGCACGTGTAGGAGGAACTGAAGCTTTCTTT
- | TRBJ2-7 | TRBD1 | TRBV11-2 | CASSRGQYEQYF | TGTGCCAGCAGCAGGGGGCAGTACGAGCAGTACTTC
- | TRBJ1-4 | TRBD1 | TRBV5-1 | CASSLEGQGIGKLFF | TGCGCCAGCAGCTTGGAGGGACAGGGGATTGGAAAACTGTTTTTT
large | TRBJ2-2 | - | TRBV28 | CASSYRGTGELFF | TGTGCCAGCAGTTATAGGGGAACCGGGGAGCTGTTTTTT
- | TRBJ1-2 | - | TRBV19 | CASSIGGYYGYTF | TGTGCCAGTAGTATAGGCGGATATTATGGCTACACCTTC
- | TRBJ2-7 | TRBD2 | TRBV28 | CASNGLADLTSSYEQYF | TGTGCCAGCAATGGACTAGCGGATTTAACCAGCTCCTACGAGCAGTACTTC
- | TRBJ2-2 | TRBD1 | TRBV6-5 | CASTPGTGYTGELFF | TGTGCCAGCACCCCCGGGACAGGGTACACCGGGGAGCTGTTTTTT
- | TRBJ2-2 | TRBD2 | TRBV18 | CASSPGLAGAGGELFF | TGTGCCAGCTCACCAGGACTAGCGGGGGCCGGCGGGGAGCTGTTTTTT
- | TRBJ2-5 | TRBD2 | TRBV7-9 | CASSLPPRPSGQETQYF | TGTGCCAGCAGCTTGCCCCCCCGGCCTAGCGGTCAAGAGACCCAGTACTTC
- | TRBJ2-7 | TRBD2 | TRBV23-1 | CARSQGGVAGVSYEQYF | TGCGCCCGCAGTCAAGGGGGGGTAGCGGGGGTAAGCTACGAGCAGTACTTC
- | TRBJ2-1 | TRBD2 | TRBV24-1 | CATSDPAGSLWKQFF | TGTGCCACCAGTGACCCAGCGGGATCGTTGTGGAAGCAGTTCTTC
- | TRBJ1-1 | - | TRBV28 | CASHRDMNTEAFF | TGTGCCAGCCACAGGGACATGAACACTGAAGCTTTCTTT
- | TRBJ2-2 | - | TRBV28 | CASRGSGVPGELFF | TGTGCCAGCAGGGGCTCAGGGGTCCCCGGGGAGCTGTTTTTT
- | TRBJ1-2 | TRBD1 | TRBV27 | CASSLFAQGAYGYTF | TGTGCCAGCAGTTTATTCGCCCAGGGGGCTTATGGCTACACCTTC
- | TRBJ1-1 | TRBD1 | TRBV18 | CASSPTTGTVVNTEAFF | TGTGCCAGCTCACCAACGACCGGGACAGTCGTCAACACTGAAGCTTTCTTT
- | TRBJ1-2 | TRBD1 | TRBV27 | CASSTLDRGRGYGYTF | TGTGCCAGCAGTACATTAGACAGGGGGCGAGGCTATGGCTACACCTTC
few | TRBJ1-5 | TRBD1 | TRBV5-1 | CASSFDAGGAGQPQHF | TGCGCCAGCAGCTTTGATGCAGGGGGCGCGGGGCAGCCCCAGCATTTT
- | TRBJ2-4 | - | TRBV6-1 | CASSETQGNIQYF | TGTGCCAGCAGTGAGACCCAGGGAAACATTCAGTACTTC
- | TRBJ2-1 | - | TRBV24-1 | CATAYSGANSYNEQFF | TGTGCCACCGCCTATTCAGGGGCCAACTCCTACAATGAGCAGTTCTTC
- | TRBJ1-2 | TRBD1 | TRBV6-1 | CASSELGTVNYGYTF | TGTGCCAGCAGTGAACTCGGGACAGTGAACTATGGCTACACCTTC
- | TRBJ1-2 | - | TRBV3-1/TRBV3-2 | CASSQRQAANYGYTF | TGTGCCAGCAGCCAAAGGCAGGCAGCTAACTATGGCTACACCTTC
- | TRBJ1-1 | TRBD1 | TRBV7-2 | CASSSRTGLAEAFF | TGTGCCAGCAGCTCCCGGACAGGGTTGGCTGAAGCTTTCTTT
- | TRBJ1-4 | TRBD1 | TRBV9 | CASSIQGPNEKLFF | TGTGCCAGCAGCATACAGGGGCCTAATGAAAAACTGTTTTTT
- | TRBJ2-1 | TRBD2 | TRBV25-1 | CASTGGAGGRSYNEQFF | TGTGCCAGCACGGGGGGAGCCGGCGGAAGATCCTACAATGAGCAGTTCTTC
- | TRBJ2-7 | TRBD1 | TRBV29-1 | CSVTTGDSYEQYF | TGCAGCGTGACGACAGGGGACTCCTACGAGCAGTACTTC
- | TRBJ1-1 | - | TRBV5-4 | CASSFGGMNTEAFF | TGTGCCAGCAGCTTCGGGGGAATGAACACTGAAGCTTTCTTT
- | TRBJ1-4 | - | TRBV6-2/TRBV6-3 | CASSYDPGATNEKLFF | TGTGCCAGCAGTTACGATCCGGGGGCAACTAATGAAAAACTGTTTTTT
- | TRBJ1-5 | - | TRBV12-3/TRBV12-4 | CASSLGGDQPQHF | TGTGCCAGCAGTTTAGGGGGAGATCAGCCCCAGCATTTT
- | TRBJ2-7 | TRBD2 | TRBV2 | CASRGTSGSYEQYF | TGTGCCAGCAGGGGGACTAGCGGGAGTTACGAGCAGTACTTC
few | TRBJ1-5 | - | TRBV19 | CASSIEVNQPQHF | TGTGCCAGTAGTATTGAGGTCAATCAGCCCCAGCATTTT